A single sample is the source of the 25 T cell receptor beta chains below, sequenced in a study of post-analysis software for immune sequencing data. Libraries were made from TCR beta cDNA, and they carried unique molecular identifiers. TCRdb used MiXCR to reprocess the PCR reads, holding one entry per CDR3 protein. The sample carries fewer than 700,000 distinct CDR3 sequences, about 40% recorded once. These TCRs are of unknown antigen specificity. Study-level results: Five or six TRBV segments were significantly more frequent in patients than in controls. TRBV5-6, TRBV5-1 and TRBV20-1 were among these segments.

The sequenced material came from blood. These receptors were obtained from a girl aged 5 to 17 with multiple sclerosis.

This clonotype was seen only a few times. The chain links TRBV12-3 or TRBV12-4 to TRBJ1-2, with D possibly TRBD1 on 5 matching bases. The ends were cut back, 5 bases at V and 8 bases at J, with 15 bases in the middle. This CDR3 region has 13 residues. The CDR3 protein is CASSVGPLRGYTF. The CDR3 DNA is TGTGCCAGCAGTGTGGGACCCTTAAGAGGCTACACCTTC.

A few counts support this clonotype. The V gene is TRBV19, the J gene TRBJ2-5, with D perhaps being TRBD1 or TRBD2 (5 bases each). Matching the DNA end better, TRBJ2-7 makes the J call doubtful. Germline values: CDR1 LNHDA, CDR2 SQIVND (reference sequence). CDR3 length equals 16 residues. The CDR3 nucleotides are TGTGCCAGTAGCGCTCATCGGGGCGGGCTGACCTACGAGCAGTACTTC. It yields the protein CASSAHRGGLTYEQYF.

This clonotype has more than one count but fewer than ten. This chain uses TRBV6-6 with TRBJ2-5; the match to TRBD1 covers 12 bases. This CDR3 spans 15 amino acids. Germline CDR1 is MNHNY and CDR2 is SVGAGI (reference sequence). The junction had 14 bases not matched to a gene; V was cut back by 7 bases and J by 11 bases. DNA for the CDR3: TGTGCCAGCATCGATTCGGGACAGGGGGCGGGGGAGCAGTACTTC. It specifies CASIDSGQGAGEQYF.

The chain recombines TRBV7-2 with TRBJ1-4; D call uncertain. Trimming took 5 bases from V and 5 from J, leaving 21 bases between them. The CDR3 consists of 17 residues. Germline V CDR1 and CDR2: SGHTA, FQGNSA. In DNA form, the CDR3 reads TGTGCCAGCAGCCCCGGAATGAGTGTATGGATCAATGAAAAACTGTTTTTT. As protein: CASSPGMSVWINEKLFF.

The CDR3 bases are TGTGCCAGCAGCTTAGCGCAGCTAGCGGGAGGGAACATTCAGTACTTC. This sequence encodes CASSLAQLAGGNIQYF. This chain joins TRBV7-2 and TRBJ2-4, with 12 bases aligning to TRBD2. In germline, CDR1 is SGHTA, CDR2 FQGNSA. The ends lost 0 bases at V and 7 bases at J; junction bases unmatched: 4. This CDR3 region has 16 residues.

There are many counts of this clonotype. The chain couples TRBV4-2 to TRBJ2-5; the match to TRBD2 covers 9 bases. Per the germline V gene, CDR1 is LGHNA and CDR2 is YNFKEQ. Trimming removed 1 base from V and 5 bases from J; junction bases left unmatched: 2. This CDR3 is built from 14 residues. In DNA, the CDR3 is TGTGCCAGCAGCCAAGGCGGGGGGGCCGAGACCCAGTACTTC. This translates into CASSQGGGAETQYF.

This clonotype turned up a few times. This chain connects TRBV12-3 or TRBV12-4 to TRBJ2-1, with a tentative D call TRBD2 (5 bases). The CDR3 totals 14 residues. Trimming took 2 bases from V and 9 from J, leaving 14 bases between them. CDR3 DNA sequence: TGTGCCAGCAGTTTAAGGCCTCTAGCAGCTGAGCAGTTCTTC. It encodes CASSLRPLAAEQFF.

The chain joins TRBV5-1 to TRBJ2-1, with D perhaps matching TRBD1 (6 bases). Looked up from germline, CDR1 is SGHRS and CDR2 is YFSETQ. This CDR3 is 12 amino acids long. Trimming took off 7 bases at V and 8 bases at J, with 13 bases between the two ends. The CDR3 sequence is CASRRGGDEQFF. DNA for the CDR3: TGCGCCAGCCGGAGAGGGGGAGATGAGCAGTTCTTC.

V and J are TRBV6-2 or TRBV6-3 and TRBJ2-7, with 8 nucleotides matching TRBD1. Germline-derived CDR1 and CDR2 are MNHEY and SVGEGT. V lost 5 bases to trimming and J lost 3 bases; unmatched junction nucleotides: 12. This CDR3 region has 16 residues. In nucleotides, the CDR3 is TGTGCCAGCAGTGAGCGACAGGGGCATGGAAACTACGAGCAGTACTTC. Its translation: CASSERQGHGNYEQYF.

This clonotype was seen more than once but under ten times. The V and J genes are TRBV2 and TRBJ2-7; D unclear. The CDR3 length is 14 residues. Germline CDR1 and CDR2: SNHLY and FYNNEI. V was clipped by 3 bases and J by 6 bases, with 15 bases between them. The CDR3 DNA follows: TGTGCCAGCAGTGAGGTGGGCTATGTGAGCGAGCAGTACTTC. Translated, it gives CASSEVGYVSEQYF.

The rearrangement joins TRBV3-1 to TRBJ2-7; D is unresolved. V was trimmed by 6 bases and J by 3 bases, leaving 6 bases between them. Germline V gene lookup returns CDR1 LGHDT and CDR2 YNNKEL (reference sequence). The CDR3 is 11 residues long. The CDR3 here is CASRQNYEQYF. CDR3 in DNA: TGTGCCAGCAGACAAAACTACGAGCAGTACTTC.

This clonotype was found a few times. CDR3: CASSPVGADTQYF. The CDR3, as DNA: TGCGCCAGCAGCCCCGTAGGAGCCGATACGCAGTATTTT. The V and J genes are TRBV4-1 and TRBJ2-3, with D uncertain. Germline-derived CDR1 and CDR2 are MGHRA and YSYEKL. The V end was cut by 4 bases, the J end by 6 bases, with 11 bases between. The CDR3 sequence is 13 residues long.

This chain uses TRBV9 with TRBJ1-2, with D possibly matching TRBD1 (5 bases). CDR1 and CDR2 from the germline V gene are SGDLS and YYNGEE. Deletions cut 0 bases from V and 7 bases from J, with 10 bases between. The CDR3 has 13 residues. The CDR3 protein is CASSVGGAVGYTF. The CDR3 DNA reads TGTGCCAGCAGCGTAGGAGGGGCCGTTGGCTACACCTTC.

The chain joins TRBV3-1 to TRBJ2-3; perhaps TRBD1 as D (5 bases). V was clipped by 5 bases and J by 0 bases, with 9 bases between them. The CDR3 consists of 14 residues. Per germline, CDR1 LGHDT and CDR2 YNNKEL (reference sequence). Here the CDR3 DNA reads TGTGCCAGCAGCACGCAGGGTAGCACAGATACGCAGTATTTT. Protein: CASSTQGSTDTQYF.

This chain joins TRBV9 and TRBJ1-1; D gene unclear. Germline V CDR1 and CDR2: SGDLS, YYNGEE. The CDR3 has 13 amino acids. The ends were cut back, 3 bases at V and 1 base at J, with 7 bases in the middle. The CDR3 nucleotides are TGTGCCAGCAGCGCCCACAAGAACACTGAAGCTTTCTTT. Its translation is CASSAHKNTEAFF.

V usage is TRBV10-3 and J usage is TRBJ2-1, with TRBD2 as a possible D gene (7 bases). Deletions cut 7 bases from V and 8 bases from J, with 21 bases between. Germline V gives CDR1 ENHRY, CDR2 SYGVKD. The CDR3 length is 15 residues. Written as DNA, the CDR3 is TGTGCCATCACCCCGGGGGCGGGGGACTCAGATGAGCAGTTCTTC. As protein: CAITPGAGDSDEQFF.

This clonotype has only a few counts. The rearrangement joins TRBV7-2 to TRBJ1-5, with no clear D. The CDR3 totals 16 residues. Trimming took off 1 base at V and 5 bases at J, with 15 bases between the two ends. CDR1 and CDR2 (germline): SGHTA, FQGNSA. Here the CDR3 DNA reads TGTGCCAGCAGCTTAGTGGGTTCCGGGGTCGATCAGCCCCAGCATTTT. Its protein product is CASSLVGSGVDQPQHF.

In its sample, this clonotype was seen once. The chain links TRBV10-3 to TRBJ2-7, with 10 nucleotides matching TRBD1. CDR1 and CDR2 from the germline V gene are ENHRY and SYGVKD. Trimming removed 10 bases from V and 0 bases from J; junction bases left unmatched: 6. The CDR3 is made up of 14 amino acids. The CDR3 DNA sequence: TGTGCCACCAGGGGGGACAGGGGCTCCTACGAGCAGTACTTC. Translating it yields CATRGDRGSYEQYF.

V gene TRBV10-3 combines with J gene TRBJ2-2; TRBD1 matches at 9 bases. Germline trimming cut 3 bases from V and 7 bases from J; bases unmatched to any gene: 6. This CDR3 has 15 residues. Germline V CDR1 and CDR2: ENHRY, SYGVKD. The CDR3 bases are TGTGCCATCAGTGACACGGGACAGGGACGCGGGGAGCTGTTTTTT. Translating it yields CAISDTGQGRGELFF.

The CDR3 DNA sequence: TGTGCCACAACCCAGAACACTGAAGCTTTCTTT. This translates into CATTQNTEAFF. This chain joins TRBV10-3 and TRBJ1-1; D uncertain. V was trimmed by 10 bases and J by 1 base, leaving 7 bases between them. The CDR3 spans 11 residues. From germline, CDR1 is ENHRY and CDR2 SYGVKD.

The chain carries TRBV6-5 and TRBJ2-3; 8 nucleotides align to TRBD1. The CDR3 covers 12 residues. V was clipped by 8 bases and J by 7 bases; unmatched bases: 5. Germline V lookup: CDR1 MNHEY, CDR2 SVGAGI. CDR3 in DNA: TGTGCCAGCGGACAGGGTGGAAATACGCAGTATTTT. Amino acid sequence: CASGQGGNTQYF.

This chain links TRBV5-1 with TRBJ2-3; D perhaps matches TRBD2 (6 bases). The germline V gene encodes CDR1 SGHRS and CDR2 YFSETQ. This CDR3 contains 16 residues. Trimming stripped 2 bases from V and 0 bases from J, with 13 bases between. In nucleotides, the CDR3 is TGCGCCAGCAGCTTTCAGGCAGGGACTAGCACAGATACGCAGTATTTT. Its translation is CASSFQAGTSTDTQYF.

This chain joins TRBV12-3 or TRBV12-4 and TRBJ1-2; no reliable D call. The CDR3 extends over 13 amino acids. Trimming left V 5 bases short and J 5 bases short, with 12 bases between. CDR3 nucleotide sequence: TGTGCCAGCAGTGGGGTCAGCAGGTATGGCTACACCTTC. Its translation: CASSGVSRYGYTF.

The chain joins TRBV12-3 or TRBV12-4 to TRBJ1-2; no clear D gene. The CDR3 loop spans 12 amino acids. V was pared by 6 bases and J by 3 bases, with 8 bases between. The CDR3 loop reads CASRRADYGYTF. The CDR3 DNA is TGTGCCAGCAGGCGGGCGGACTATGGCTACACCTTC.

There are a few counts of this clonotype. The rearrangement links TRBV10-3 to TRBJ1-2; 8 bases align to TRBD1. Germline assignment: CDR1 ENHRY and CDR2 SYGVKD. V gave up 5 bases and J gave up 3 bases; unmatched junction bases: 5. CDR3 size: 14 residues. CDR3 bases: TGTGCCATCAGTCAACAGGGGGGAGACTATGGCTACACCTTC. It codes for CAISQQGGDYGYTF.